Included here is one TCR beta chain sequence, with context. Its specificity is not known. These data come from a study of shared clonotypes between healthy human individuals. Findings of the study overall: Sample collection involved blood only; tissue repertoires are likely different.

Across several immunoSEQ plates, the genomic DNA of each subset was split evenly. In the study's own analysis: Filtering of immunoSEQ junctional sequences could not match full-length read filtering. Measured with immunoSEQ multiplex PCR; TCRdb has only the in-frame clones, and not every one. For V, J and clone size, that table is used; D and trimming come from the DNA. Of 2 million to 2.5 million clones listed, approximately 95% were seen once; the top ten hold approximately 0.4%. Looked up from germline, CDR1 is LNHDA and CDR2 is SQIVND (reference sequence). The V gene end was trimmed by 10 bases and the J gene end by 7 bases; junction bases not matched to a gene: 4. The CDR3 spans 11 residues.

The chain employs TRBV19 and TRBJ1-1; the match to TRBD1 covers 9 bases. Sequencing was performed on naive CD4+ T cells from PBMCs. As for subset: CD45RA+ positively selected. The source of this sequence is a man between 18 and 35 years old in good health. Some clones in this sample may be carry-over from other donors' samples. The CDR3 region is CAIRQGGEAFF. The CDR3, as DNA: TGTGCCATAAGACAGGGGGGTGAAGCTTTCTTT.